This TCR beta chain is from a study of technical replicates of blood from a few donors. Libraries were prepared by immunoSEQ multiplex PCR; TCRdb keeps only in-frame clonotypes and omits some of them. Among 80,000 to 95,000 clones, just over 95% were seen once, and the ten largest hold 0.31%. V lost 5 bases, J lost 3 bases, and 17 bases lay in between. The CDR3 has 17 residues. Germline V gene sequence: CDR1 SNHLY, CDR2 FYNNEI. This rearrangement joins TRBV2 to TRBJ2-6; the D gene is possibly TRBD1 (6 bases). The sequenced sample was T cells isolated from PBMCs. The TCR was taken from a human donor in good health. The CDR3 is CASSISGALSGANVLTF. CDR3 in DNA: TGTGCCAGCAGTATATCAGGGGCACTAAGTGGGGCCAACGTCCTGACTTTC. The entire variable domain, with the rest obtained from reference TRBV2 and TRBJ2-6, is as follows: EPEVTQTPSHQVTQMGQEVILRCVPISNHLYFYWYRQILGQKVEFLVSFYNNEISEKSEIFDDQFSVERPDGSNFTLKIRSTKLEDSAMYFCASSISGALSGANVLTFGAGSRLTVL.